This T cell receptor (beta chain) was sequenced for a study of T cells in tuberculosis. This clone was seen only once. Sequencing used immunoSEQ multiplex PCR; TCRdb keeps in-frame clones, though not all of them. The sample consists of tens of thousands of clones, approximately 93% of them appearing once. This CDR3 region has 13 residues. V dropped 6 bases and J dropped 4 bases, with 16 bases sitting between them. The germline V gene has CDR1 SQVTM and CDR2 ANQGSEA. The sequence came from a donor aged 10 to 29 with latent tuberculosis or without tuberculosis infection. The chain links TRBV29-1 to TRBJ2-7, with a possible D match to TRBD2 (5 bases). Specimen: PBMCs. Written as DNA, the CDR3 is TGCAGCGTGAGCCCCCGGGGTATATACGAGCAGTACTTC. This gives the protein CSVSPRGIYEQYF.